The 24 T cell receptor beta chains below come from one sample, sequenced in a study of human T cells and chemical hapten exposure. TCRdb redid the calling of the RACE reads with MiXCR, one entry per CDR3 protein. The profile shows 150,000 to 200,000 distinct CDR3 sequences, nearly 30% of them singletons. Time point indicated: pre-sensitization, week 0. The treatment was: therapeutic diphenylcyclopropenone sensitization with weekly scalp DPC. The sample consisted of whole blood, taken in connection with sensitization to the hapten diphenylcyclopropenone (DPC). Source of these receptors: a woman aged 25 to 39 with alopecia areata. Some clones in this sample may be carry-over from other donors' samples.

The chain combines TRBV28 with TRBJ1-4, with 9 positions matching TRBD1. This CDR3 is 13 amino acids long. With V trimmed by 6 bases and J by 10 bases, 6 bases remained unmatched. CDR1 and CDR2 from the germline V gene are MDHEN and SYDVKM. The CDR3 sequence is CASRGTGSRKLFF. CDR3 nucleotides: TGTGCCAGCAGGGGGACAGGGTCCCGAAAACTGTTTTTT.

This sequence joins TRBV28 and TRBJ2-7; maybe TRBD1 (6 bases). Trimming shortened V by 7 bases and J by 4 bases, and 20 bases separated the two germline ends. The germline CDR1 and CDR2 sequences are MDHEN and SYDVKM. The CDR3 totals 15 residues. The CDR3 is CASIQTGTPSYEQYF. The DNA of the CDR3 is TGTGCCAGCATCCAAACCGGGACACCTTCTTACGAGCAGTACTTC.

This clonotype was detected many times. In DNA, the CDR3 is TGTGCCAGCAGTGGGGGGAGCTATGGCTACACCTTC. As protein: CASSGGSYGYTF. The chain combines TRBV28 with TRBJ1-2; perhaps TRBD1 as D (5 bases). V was trimmed by 5 bases and J by 4 bases, leaving 8 bases between them. The CDR3 is 12 amino acids. The germline V gene encodes CDR1 MDHEN and CDR2 SYDVKM.

Here the CDR3 DNA reads TGCAGCGTTGAAGATCAACGTGGCTATGGCTACACCTTC. This sequence encodes CSVEDQRGYGYTF. This chain joins TRBV29-1 and TRBJ1-2; D gene ambiguous. Germline V gene sequence: CDR1 SQVTM, CDR2 ANQGSEA. Trimming left V 0 bases short and J 4 bases short, with 9 bases between. The CDR3 is 13 residues long.

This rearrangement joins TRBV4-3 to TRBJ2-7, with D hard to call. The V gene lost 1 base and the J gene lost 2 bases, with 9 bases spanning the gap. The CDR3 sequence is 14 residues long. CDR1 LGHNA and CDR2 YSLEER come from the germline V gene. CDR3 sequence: CASSQGPAPYEQYF. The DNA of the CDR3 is TGCGCCAGCAGCCAAGGTCCGGCTCCCTACGAGCAGTACTTC.

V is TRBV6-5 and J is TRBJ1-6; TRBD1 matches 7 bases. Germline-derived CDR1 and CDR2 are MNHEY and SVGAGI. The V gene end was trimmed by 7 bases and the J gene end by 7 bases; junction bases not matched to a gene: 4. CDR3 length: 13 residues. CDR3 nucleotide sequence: TGTGCCAGCACCGGGACAGAGAATTCACCCCTCCACTTT. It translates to CASTGTENSPLHF.

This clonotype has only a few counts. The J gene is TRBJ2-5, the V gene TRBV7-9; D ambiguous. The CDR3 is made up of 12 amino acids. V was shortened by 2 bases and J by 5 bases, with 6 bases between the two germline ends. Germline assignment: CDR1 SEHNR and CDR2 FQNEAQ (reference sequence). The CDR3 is CASSLTIETQYF. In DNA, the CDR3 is TGTGCCAGCAGCTTAACTATCGAGACCCAGTACTTC.

The CDR3 protein is CASSPEGGPGSYNEQFF. CDR3 coding DNA: TGCGCCAGCAGCCCCGAGGGGGGGCCGGGTTCCTACAATGAGCAGTTCTTC. The rearrangement joins TRBV4-1 to TRBJ2-1; possibly TRBD2 for D (7 bases). This CDR3 comprises 17 residues. Germline CDR1 reads MGHRA; CDR2 reads YSYEKL. Deletions cut 4 bases from V and 1 base from J, with 17 bases between.

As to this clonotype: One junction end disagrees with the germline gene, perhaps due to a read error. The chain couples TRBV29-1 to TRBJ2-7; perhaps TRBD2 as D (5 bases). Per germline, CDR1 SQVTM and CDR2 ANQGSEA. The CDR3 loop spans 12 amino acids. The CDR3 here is CSVEVGRHEQYF. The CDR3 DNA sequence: TGTAGCGTTGAAGTTGGACGGCACGAGCAGTACTTC.

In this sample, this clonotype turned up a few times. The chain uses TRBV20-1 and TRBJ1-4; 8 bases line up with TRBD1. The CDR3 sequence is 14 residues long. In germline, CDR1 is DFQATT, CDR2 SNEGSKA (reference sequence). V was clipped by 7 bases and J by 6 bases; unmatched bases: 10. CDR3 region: CSVLAGTGDEKLFF. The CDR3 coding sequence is TGCAGTGTTCTCGCCGGGACAGGAGATGAAAAACTGTTTTTT.

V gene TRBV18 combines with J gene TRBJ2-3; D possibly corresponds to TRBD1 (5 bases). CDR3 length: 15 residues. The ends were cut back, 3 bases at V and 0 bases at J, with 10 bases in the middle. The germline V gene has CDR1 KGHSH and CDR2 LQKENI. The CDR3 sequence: CASSPWGSSTDTQYF. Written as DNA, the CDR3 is TGTGCCAGCTCACCTTGGGGCTCTAGCACAGATACGCAGTATTTT.

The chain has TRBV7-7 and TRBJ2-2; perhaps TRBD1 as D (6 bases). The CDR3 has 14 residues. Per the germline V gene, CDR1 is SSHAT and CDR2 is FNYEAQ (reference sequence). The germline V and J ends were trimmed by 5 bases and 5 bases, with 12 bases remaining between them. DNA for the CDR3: TGTGCCAGCAGCATGGACAGTACTACCGGGGAGCTGTTTTTT. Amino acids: CASSMDSTTGELFF.

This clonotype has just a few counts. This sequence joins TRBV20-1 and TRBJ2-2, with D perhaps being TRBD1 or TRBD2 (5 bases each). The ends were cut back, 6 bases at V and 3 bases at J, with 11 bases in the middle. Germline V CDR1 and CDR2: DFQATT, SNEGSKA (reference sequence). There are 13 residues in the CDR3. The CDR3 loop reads CSAAGTYTGELFF. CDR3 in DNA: TGCAGTGCGGCCGGGACCTACACCGGGGAGCTGTTTTTT.

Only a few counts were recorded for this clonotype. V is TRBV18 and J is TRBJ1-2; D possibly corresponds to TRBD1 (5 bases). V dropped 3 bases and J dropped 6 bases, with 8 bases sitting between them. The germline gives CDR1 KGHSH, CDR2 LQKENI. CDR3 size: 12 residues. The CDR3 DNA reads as TGTGCCAGCTCACCGCGGGACGATGGCTACACCTTC. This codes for CASSPRDDGYTF. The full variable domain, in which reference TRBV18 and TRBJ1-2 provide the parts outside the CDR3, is NAGVMQNPRHLVRRRGQEARLRCSPMKGHSHVYWYRQLPEEGLKFMVYLQKENIIDESGMPKERFSAEFPKEGPSILRIQQVVRGDSAAYFCASSPRDDGYTFGSGTRLTVV.

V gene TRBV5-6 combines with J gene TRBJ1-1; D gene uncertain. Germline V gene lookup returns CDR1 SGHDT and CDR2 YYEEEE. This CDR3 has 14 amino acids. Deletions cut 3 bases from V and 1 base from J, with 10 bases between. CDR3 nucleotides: TGTGCCAGCAGCTCCACCGGACCGAACACTGAAGCTTTCTTT. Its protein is CASSSTGPNTEAFF.

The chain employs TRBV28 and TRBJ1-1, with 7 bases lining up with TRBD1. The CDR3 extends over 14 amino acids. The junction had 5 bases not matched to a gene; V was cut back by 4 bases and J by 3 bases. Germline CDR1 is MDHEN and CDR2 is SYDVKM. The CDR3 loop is CASSSGQTDTEAFF. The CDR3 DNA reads TGTGCCAGCAGTTCGGGACAGACAGACACTGAAGCTTTCTTT.

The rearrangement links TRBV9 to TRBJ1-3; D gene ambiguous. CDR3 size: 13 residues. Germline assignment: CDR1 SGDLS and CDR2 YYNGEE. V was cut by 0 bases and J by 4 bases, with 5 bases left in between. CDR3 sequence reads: CASSVVGGNTIYF. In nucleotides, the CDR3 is TGTGCCAGCAGCGTAGTAGGGGGAAACACCATATATTTT.

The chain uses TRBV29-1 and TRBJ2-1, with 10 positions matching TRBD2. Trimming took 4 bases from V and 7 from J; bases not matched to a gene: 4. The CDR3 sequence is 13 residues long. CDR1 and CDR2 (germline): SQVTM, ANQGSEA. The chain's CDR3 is CSVGAGGPNEQFF. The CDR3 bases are TGCAGCGTTGGAGCGGGGGGGCCGAATGAGCAGTTCTTC.

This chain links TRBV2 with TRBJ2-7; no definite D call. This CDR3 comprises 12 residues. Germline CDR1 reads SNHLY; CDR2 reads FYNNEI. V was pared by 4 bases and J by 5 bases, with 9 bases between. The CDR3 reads CASSGSGDEQYF. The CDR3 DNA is TGTGCCAGCAGTGGATCTGGAGACGAGCAGTACTTC.

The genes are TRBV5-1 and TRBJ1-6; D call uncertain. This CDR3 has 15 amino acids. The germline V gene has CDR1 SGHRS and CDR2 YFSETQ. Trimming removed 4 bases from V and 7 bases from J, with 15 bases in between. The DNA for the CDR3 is TGCGCCAGCAGCCAACAAGGGAACCGCAATTCACCCCTCCACTTT. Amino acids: CASSQQGNRNSPLHF.

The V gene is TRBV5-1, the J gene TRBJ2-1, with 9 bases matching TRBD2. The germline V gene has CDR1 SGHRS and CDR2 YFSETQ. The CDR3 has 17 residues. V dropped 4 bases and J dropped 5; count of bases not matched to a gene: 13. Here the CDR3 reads CASSNPPGAGGNNEQFF. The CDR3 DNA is TGCGCCAGCAGCAACCCTCCGGGAGCGGGGGGAAACAATGAGCAGTTCTTC.

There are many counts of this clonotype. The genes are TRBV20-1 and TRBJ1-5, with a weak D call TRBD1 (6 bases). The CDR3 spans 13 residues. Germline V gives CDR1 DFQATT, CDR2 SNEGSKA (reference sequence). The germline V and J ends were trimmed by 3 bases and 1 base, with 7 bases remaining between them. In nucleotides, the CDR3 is TGCAGTGCTAGTGGGGGCAGCAATCAGCCCCAGCATTTT. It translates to CSASGGSNQPQHF.

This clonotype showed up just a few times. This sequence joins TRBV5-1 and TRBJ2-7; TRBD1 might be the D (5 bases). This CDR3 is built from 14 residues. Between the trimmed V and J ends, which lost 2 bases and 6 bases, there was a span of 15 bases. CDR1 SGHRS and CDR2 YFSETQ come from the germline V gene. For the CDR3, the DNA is TGCGCCAGCAGCTTTACAGGACCCCCTAGCGAGCAGTACTTC. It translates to CASSFTGPPSEQYF.

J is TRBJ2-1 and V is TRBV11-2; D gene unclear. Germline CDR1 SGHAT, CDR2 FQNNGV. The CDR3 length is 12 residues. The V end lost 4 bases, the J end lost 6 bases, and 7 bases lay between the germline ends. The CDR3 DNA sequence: TGTGCCAGCAGCTCGTACGTCAATGAGCAGTTCTTC. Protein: CASSSYVNEQFF.